The 13 T cell receptor beta chains below were found in one sample sequenced in a study of response to subunit inactivated influenza vaccine (dated by TCRdb to 2017 to 2018). Library creation used RT-PCR. Instrument on record: Illumina HiSeq 2500. The raw public data were reprocessed by TCRdb itself: fastp quality trimming at Q25, MiXCR clonotype calling, in-frame beta chains only. CDR3 protein duplicates are merged, each entry listing the most common genes and DNA. This sample has a few hundred thousand distinct CDR3 sequences in its table, and more than 7% of those were observed once. About an eighth of the sample rests with the top ten. The sample was PBMCs from blood, taken about 23 months after vaccination. The receptors shown here come from a man aged 50-75 years who received an inactivated influenza vaccine. Donor details come from another sample of the same person, matched by shared clones.

The chain has TRBV30 and TRBJ2-5; a possible D gene is TRBD2 (6 bases). In germline, CDR1 is GTSNPN, CDR2 SVGIG (reference sequence). This CDR3 is 13 amino acids long. The V end was cut by 3 bases, the J end by 5 bases, with 13 bases between. Here the CDR3 reads CAWRGTLRETQYF. CDR3 DNA: TGTGCCTGGAGGGGGACTCTCCGGGAGACCCAGTACTTC. Using reference TRBV30 and TRBJ2-5 for the parts outside the CDR3, the full variable domain is SQTIHQWPATLVQPVGSPLSLECTVEGTSNPNLYWYRQAAGRGLQLLFYSVGIGQISSEVPQNLSASRPQDRQFILSSKKLLLSDSGFYLCAWRGTLRETQYFGPGTRLLVL.

V gene TRBV7-2 combines with J gene TRBJ1-3, with TRBD1 as a possible D gene (5 bases). The CDR3 totals 15 residues. Trimming pared 4 bases from V and 0 bases from J, leaving 10 bases between. The germline V gene has CDR1 SGHTA and CDR2 FQGNSA. The CDR3 nucleotides are TGTGCCAGCAGCTCCCGAGGGGACTCTGGAAACACCATATATTTT. Protein sequence: CASSSRGDSGNTIYF.

Ten or more counts support this clonotype. The chain joins TRBV29-1 to TRBJ2-3; 7 bases agree with TRBD2. CDR1 is SQVTM and CDR2 is ANQGSEA in the germline V gene. This CDR3 is built from 15 residues. V shed 5 bases, J shed 0 bases, and the junction held 8 bases outside the gene matches. The CDR3 spells CSVSVSGGSTDTQYF. CDR3 nucleotides: TGCAGCGTTTCCGTGTCGGGGGGAAGCACAGATACGCAGTATTTT.

The DNA for the CDR3 is TGCAGTGCTATTCCGGAACAGGAACTTCGGGCCCTCCACTTT. Protein: CSAIPEQELRALHF. J is TRBJ1-6 and V is TRBV20-1; D is perhaps TRBD1 (5 bases). CDR1 and CDR2 (germline): DFQATT, SNEGSKA (reference sequence). The CDR3 consists of 14 residues. Trimming took off 4 bases at V and 14 bases at J, with 21 bases between the two ends.

This chain joins TRBV6-2 or TRBV6-3 and TRBJ2-3; TRBD2 agrees at 10 bases. With V trimmed by 2 bases and J by 4 bases, 15 bases remained unmatched. The CDR3 is 19 amino acids. Germline V gene lookup returns CDR1 MNHEY and CDR2 SVGEGT. CDR3 residues: CASSYPPGGLAGVADTQYF. In DNA, the CDR3 is TGTGCCAGCAGTTACCCCCCTGGGGGGCTAGCGGGGGTGGCAGATACGCAGTATTTT.

This clonotype was seen only a few times. The chain employs TRBV7-2 and TRBJ2-3; TRBD1 matches at 10 bases. The V gene end was trimmed by 0 bases and the J gene end by 1 base; junction bases not matched to a gene: 7. Germline V gives CDR1 SGHTA, CDR2 FQGNSA. The CDR3 length is 18 residues. The CDR3 spells CASSLAGQGLMGTDTQYF. CDR3 coding DNA: TGTGCCAGCAGCTTAGCGGGACAGGGGTTGATGGGCACAGATACGCAGTATTTT. The full variable domain, its missing parts supplied by reference TRBV7-2 and TRBJ2-3, is GAGVSQSPSNKVTEKGKDVELRCDPISGHTALYWYRQSLGQGLEFLIYFQGNSAPDKSGLPSDRFSAERTGGSVSTLTIQRTQQEDSAVYLCASSLAGQGLMGTDTQYFGPGTRLTVL.

In DNA, the CDR3 is TGTGCCACCAGCAGGTTCTCGACAGGGATGAACACTGAAGCTTTCTTT. Translation: CATSRFSTGMNTEAFF. The gene calls are TRBV15 and TRBJ1-1; 7 bases align to TRBD1. Germline V gives CDR1 LNHNV, CDR2 YYDKDF (reference sequence). J lost 0 bases, V lost 3 bases, and 7 bases had no gene match. The CDR3 runs to 16 residues.

In this sample, this clonotype turned up many times. This chain links TRBV4-1 with TRBJ1-2, with TRBD1 as a possible D gene (5 bases). V was shortened by 0 bases and J by 8 bases, with 13 bases between the two germline ends. The CDR3 has 14 amino acids. CDR1 is MGHRA and CDR2 is YSYEKL in the germline V gene. CDR3 DNA: TGCGCCAGCAGCCAAGATGGGACCATCCAAGGCTACACCTTC. Encoded protein: CASSQDGTIQGYTF.

Many counts were recorded for this clonotype. The chain joins TRBV15 to TRBJ2-1; 8 nucleotides agree with TRBD2. CDR1 is LNHNV, CDR2 YYDKDF, per germline (reference sequence). CDR3 length: 16 residues. The V gene end was trimmed by 4 bases and the J gene end by 4 bases; junction bases not matched to a gene: 9. The CDR3 sequence: CATSKKAGEGYNEQFF. In nucleotides, the CDR3 is TGTGCCACCAGCAAAAAAGCGGGAGAGGGGTACAATGAGCAGTTCTTC.

This clonotype was picked up a small number of times. The J gene is TRBJ2-1, the V gene TRBV2; no reliable D call. V was cut by 3 bases and J by 5 bases, with 8 bases left in between. The CDR3 sequence is 13 residues long. The germline gives CDR1 SNHLY, CDR2 FYNNEI. The CDR3 reads CASSDFIHNEQFF. CDR3 in DNA: TGTGCCAGCAGTGATTTCATCCACAATGAGCAGTTCTTC. The complete variable domain, with remaining parts taken from reference TRBV2 and TRBJ2-1, reads EPEVTQTPSHQVTQMGQEVILRCVPISNHLYFYWYRQILGQKVEFLVSFYNNEISEKSEIFDDQFSVERPDGSNFTLKIRSTKLEDSAMYFCASSDFIHNEQFFGPGTRLTVL.

This clonotype was seen only a few times. The V call is TRBV13, the J call TRBJ2-7; D tentatively reads TRBD1 or TRBD2 (5 bases each). Trimming pared 0 bases from V and 5 bases from J, leaving 14 bases between. The CDR3 is made up of 15 amino acids. CDR1 and CDR2 from the germline V gene are PRHDT and FYEKMQ (reference sequence). CDR3 in DNA: TGTGCCAGCAGCTTAGGCCCGGGGCACCGAGACGAGCAGTACTTC. It is translated as CASSLGPGHRDEQYF.

The sample holds a few counts of this clonotype. The chain is built from TRBV5-5 and TRBJ2-2; 9 nucleotides align to TRBD2. After removal of 4 bases from V and 9 bases from J, the junction contained 13 bases not matched to a gene. Germline V lookup: CDR1 SGHKS, CDR2 YYEKEE (reference sequence). The CDR3 loop spans 16 amino acids. The CDR3 is CASSRGPGLADRELFF. In DNA form, the CDR3 reads TGTGCCAGCAGCCGAGGTCCGGGACTAGCTGACCGGGAGCTGTTTTTT.

This clonotype was seen a single time. The J gene is TRBJ1-1, the V gene TRBV2; TRBD1 aligns across 7 bases. The CDR3 consists of 14 residues. Germline CDR1 reads SNHLY; CDR2 reads FYNNEI. With V trimmed by 7 bases and J by 1 base, 6 bases remained unmatched. The DNA for the CDR3 is TGTGCCAGCACCTTGGGACAGCAGAACACTGAAGCTTTCTTT. Translating it yields CASTLGQQNTEAFF.